This entry describes one T cell receptor beta chain. The sample comes from a study of cytomegalovirus exposure and HLA in healthy donors. PCR amplification relied on 60 Vbeta primers (plus 13 Jbeta primers). The table came from immunoSEQ multiplex PCR; TCRdb's copy has only in-frame clones and leaves some out. The table shows roughly 150,000 clones, with roughly 80% occurring only once. The CDR3 has 18 amino acids. The germline V gene has CDR1 MGHRA and CDR2 YSYEKL. The V and J ends lost 1 base and 4 bases, in that order; junction bases with no gene match: 14. The V gene is TRBV4-1, the J gene TRBJ2-5; 8 bases are shared with TRBD2. Specimen: PBMCs. This clonotype was sampled from a boy aged 2-15 years in good health and CMV-seronegative. The CDR3 bases are TGCGCCAGCAGCCAAGGGGTAAACGGGGGGGCAGATACAGAGACCCAGTACTTC. As protein: CASSQGVNGGADTETQYF.